This T cell receptor (beta chain) derives from a study of PD-1 blockade in classical Hodgkin lymphoma. Points from the study as a whole: By cycle point C4D1, TCR diversity had risen significantly in CD4+ cells (but not CD8+ cells). The authors excluded patients who started nivolumab under 1 year after ASCT. The causes of the repertoire differences, possibly disease activity or prior therapy, remain undefined.

Note on this clone: What it binds is unknown.

Data came from immunoSEQ multiplex PCR; TCRdb stores just in-frame clones and leaves some out. The data contain approximately 19,000 clones, approximately 90% of them singletons. Sample time point: cycle 4 day 1 (C4D1), after more than five weeks of nivolumab. There was relapse after autologous stem cell transplantation in every patient, and there was variation in brentuximab vedotin exposure. Magnetic negative selection was used to purify CD8+ T cells from thawed PBMCs. V was clipped by 3 bases and J by 4 bases; unmatched bases: 8. The CDR3 is made up of 15 amino acids. Per the germline V gene, CDR1 is GTSNPN and CDR2 is SVGIG (reference sequence).

Material: CD8+ T cells from blood, obtained before the fourth cycle of nivolumab. The receptor comes from a human donor with classical Hodgkin lymphoma. The chain carries TRBV30 and TRBJ2-3; 9 bases map to TRBD1. The CDR3 spells CAWSLGQGKADTQYF. The CDR3 region has the DNA TGTGCCTGGAGCCTAGGACAGGGGAAGGCAGATACGCAGTATTTT.